Listed here are 25 T cell receptor beta chains from one sample, sequenced in a study of cytomegalovirus exposure and HLA in healthy donors. Primers: 60 Vbeta forward and 13 Jbeta reverse. Profiling relied on immunoSEQ multiplex PCR, and the TCRdb table lists in-frame clones only, not all of them. The sample contains under 200,000 clones, around 78% of which appear only once. The sample was PBMCs. The receptors come from a man between 35 and 55 years old in good health and CMV-seronegative.

The gene calls are TRBV5-1 and TRBJ2-2; a possible D gene is TRBD2 (5 bases). Germline CDR1 and CDR2: SGHRS and YFSETQ. This CDR3 region has 15 residues. Trimming stripped 0 bases from V and 6 bases from J, with 12 bases between. The CDR3 protein is CASSLDVVRAGELFF. The CDR3 region has the DNA TGCGCCAGCAGCTTGGATGTCGTGAGGGCCGGGGAGCTGTTTTTT.

This chain connects TRBV5-6 to TRBJ2-7; perhaps TRBD2 as D (6 bases). Trimming shortened V by 6 bases and J by 0 bases, and 13 bases separated the two germline ends. The CDR3 runs 14 residues. Germline CDR1 and CDR2: SGHDT and YYEEEE. CDR3 loop: CASTLEGSSYEQYF. For the CDR3, the DNA is TGTGCCAGCACCCTGGAGGGTAGCTCCTACGAGCAGTACTTC.

The chain joins TRBV2 to TRBJ2-2, with a possible D match to TRBD2 (5 bases). Germline-derived CDR1 and CDR2 are SNHLY and FYNNEI. Trimming pared 3 bases from V and 3 bases from J, leaving 8 bases between. This CDR3 is built from 14 residues. CDR3 residues: CASSEEVDTGELFF. The CDR3 nucleotides read TGTGCCAGCAGTGAGGAGGTAGACACCGGGGAGCTGTTTTTT.

The J gene is TRBJ2-5, the V gene TRBV29-1; TRBD2 matches 7 bases. This CDR3 spans 13 amino acids. V lost 2 bases, J lost 3 bases, and 3 bases stayed unmatched. Per the germline V gene, CDR1 is SQVTM and CDR2 is ANQGSEA. CDR3 sequence reads: CSVERLAEETQYF. The CDR3 region has the DNA TGCAGCGTTGAACGTCTAGCGGAAGAGACCCAGTACTTC.

This chain connects TRBV19 to TRBJ2-7; 7 bases map to TRBD1. The CDR3 is made up of 15 amino acids. Germline V CDR1 and CDR2: LNHDA, SQIVND (reference sequence). J gave up 7 bases and V 6 bases, and 15 bases lay outside the gene matches. The chain's CDR3 is CASRISGTDRREQYF. Here the CDR3 DNA reads TGTGCCAGTAGGATTTCCGGGACAGACCGTAGGGAGCAGTACTTC.

The gene calls are TRBV4-1 and TRBJ1-5; possible D gene TRBD1, 6 bases. CDR1 is MGHRA, CDR2 YSYEKL, per germline. V was trimmed by 1 base and J by 9 bases, leaving 22 bases between them. This CDR3 has 17 residues. CDR3 amino acids: CASSQVDRPGQRLPQHF. In DNA form, the CDR3 reads TGCGCCAGCAGCCAAGTAGACAGGCCTGGCCAAAGGTTGCCCCAGCATTTT.

The rearrangement links TRBV19 to TRBJ2-1, with D maybe TRBD2 (7 bases). Trimming removed 1 base at V and 4 bases at J, with 17 bases between. The CDR3 consists of 17 residues. The germline V gene encodes CDR1 LNHDA and CDR2 SQIVND (reference sequence). The CDR3 sequence is CASSIGRGRDTYNEQFF. The CDR3 DNA follows: TGTGCCAGTAGTATAGGGCGGGGGCGGGACACGTACAATGAGCAGTTCTTC.

The J gene is TRBJ1-2, the V gene TRBV11-2, with D possibly being TRBD1 (5 bases). V was shortened by 1 base and J by 3 bases, with 12 bases between the two germline ends. Per germline, CDR1 SGHAT and CDR2 FQNNGV. CDR3 length: 15 amino acids. DNA for the CDR3: TGTGCCAGCAGCTTAGGGTCCGGGGGGGACTATGGCTACACCTTC. Amino acids: CASSLGSGGDYGYTF.

This CDR3 reads CASSHWTRSDTQYF. The CDR3, as DNA: TGTGCCAGCAGTCATTGGACTAGATCAGATACGCAGTATTTT. The V and J genes are TRBV6-6 and TRBJ2-3, with 7 bases identical to TRBD2. CDR1 is MNHNY, CDR2 SVGAGI, per germline (reference sequence). There are 14 residues in the CDR3. V was pared by 5 bases and J by 4 bases, with 6 bases of the junction left unmatched.

V gene TRBV19 combines with J gene TRBJ1-1, with D perhaps TRBD1 (6 bases). The V and J ends lost 1 base and 4 bases respectively, with 13 bases between them. This CDR3 has 15 residues. Per germline, CDR1 LNHDA and CDR2 SQIVND (reference sequence). CDR3: CASSIGGGWVTEAFF. In DNA form, the CDR3 reads TGTGCCAGTAGTATAGGAGGGGGATGGGTCACTGAAGCTTTCTTT.

This clone was counted a single time. The V call is TRBV28, the J call TRBJ1-2; 7 positions agree with TRBD1. The CDR3 is made up of 15 amino acids. Germline assignment: CDR1 MDHEN and CDR2 SYDVKM. V shed 3 bases, J shed 7 bases, and the junction held 11 bases outside the gene matches. The CDR3 loop reads CASSFEGAGRGGYTF. DNA of the CDR3: TGTGCCAGCAGTTTTGAGGGGGCGGGGCGGGGTGGCTACACCTTC.

This clone was picked up one time. The chain employs TRBV30 and TRBJ2-7; TRBD1 might be the D (6 bases). Between the trimmed V and J ends, which lost 0 bases and 12 bases, there was a span of 12 bases. The germline V gene has CDR1 GTSNPN and CDR2 SVGIG (reference sequence). CDR3 size: 11 residues. CDR3 DNA: TGTGCCTGGAGTGTCCGGGACATCGGGTACTTC. The encoded protein is CAWSVRDIGYF.

The genes are TRBV9 and TRBJ1-1, with 9 bases matching TRBD1. Germline trimming cut 3 bases from V and 5 bases from J; bases unmatched to any gene: 8. This CDR3 has 15 residues. In germline, CDR1 is SGDLS, CDR2 YYNGEE. In nucleotides, the CDR3 is TGTGCCAGCAGCGGGGAGGACAGGGGTTGGACTGAAGCTTTCTTT. Translating it yields CASSGEDRGWTEAFF.

This clone was counted only a few times. The V and J genes are TRBV9 and TRBJ2-7, with TRBD1 identical over 9 bases. Per germline, CDR1 SGDLS and CDR2 YYNGEE. Trimming took 4 bases from V and 4 from J; bases not matched to a gene: 15. The CDR3 consists of 17 residues. The CDR3 loop reads CASSPNRGLYEGYEQYF. In DNA form, the CDR3 reads TGTGCCAGCAGCCCGAACAGGGGGCTCTACGAGGGATACGAGCAGTACTTC.

This sequence joins TRBV6-1 and TRBJ2-2; 11 bases are shared with TRBD2. V lost 4 bases to trimming and J lost 7 bases; unmatched junction nucleotides: 8. Germline CDR1 reads MNHNS; CDR2 reads SASEGT. The CDR3 has 16 amino acids. The CDR3 loop reads CASSGDSGRAGGELFF. The DNA of the CDR3 is TGTGCCAGCAGTGGAGATAGCGGGAGGGCCGGCGGGGAGCTGTTTTTT.

This clone was observed a handful of times. The chain couples TRBV29-1 to TRBJ1-2, with a tentative D call TRBD1 (6 bases). Germline CDR1 is SQVTM and CDR2 is ANQGSEA. The CDR3 has 13 residues. With 5 bases removed from V and 3 bases from J, the gap between germline ends came to 13 bases. The CDR3 sequence is CSVRDKSDYGYTF. In nucleotides, the CDR3 is TGCAGCGTTAGGGACAAGTCTGACTATGGCTACACCTTC. Together with reference TRBV29-1 and TRBJ1-2, the CDR3 gives the full variable domain: SAVISQKPSRDICQRGTSLTIQCQVDSQVTMMFWYRQQPGQSLTLIATANQGSEATYESGFVIDKFPISRPNLTFSTLTVSNMSPEDSSIYLCSVRDKSDYGYTFGSGTRLTVV.

CDR3 DNA: TGCGCCCGTCAGAAGAAGCCCCAGCATTTT. Its translation is CARQKKPQHF. The chain employs TRBV10-1 and TRBJ1-5; D gene ambiguous. CDR3 length: 10 residues. The germline V gene has CDR1 WNHNN and CDR2 SYGVQD (reference sequence). The ends were cut back, 11 bases at V and 8 bases at J, with 10 bases in the middle.

The chain links TRBV5-1 to TRBJ2-3, with TRBD2 identical over 7 bases. Germline V gene data show CDR1 as SGHRS and CDR2 as YFSETQ. V lost 7 bases, J lost 4 bases, and 9 bases stayed unmatched. This CDR3 is built from 14 residues. The CDR3 nucleotides read TGCGCCAGCTACGGGGGGAACTTCGCAGATACGCAGTATTTT. Encoded protein: CASYGGNFADTQYF.

This clone was recorded only once. The genes are TRBV9 and TRBJ2-1, with D unresolved. Germline V gene sequence: CDR1 SGDLS, CDR2 YYNGEE. Trimming took 1 base from V and 2 from J, leaving 7 bases between them. The CDR3 has 14 residues. The CDR3 loop reads CASSVLSTYNEQFF. The CDR3 DNA reads TGTGCCAGCAGCGTATTGAGTACCTACAATGAGCAGTTCTTC. The whole variable domain, filled in from reference TRBV9 and TRBJ2-1, reads DSGVTQTPKHLITATGQRVTLRCSPRSGDLSVYWYQQSLDQGLQFLIQYYNGEERAKGNILERFSAQQFPDLHSELNLSSLELGDSALYFCASSVLSTYNEQFFGPGTRLTVL.

A few counts support this clone. This chain joins TRBV5-1 and TRBJ1-1, with a possible D match to TRBD1 (5 bases). Germline V CDR1 and CDR2: SGHRS, YFSETQ. This CDR3 is built from 16 residues. V was pared by 4 bases and J by 2 bases, with 18 bases between. CDR3 bases: TGCGCCAGCAGCCGGGAGGCGGGGGGATTAAACACTGAAGCTTTCTTT. Amino acids: CASSREAGGLNTEAFF.

This chain connects TRBV4-2 to TRBJ2-1; D uncertain. Germline V gene data show CDR1 as LGHNA and CDR2 as YNFKEQ. V lost 4 bases and J 7 bases, leaving 8 bases between the germline ends. The CDR3 contains 12 residues. The CDR3: CASSRTRNEQFF. The CDR3 nucleotides are TGTGCCAGCAGCCGAACGAGGAATGAGCAGTTCTTC.

This clone has only one observation. The rearrangement uses TRBV5-1 and TRBJ2-3, with D possibly being TRBD1 (5 bases). Looked up from germline, CDR1 is SGHRS and CDR2 is YFSETQ. This CDR3 region has 12 residues. Trimming left V 2 bases short and J 5 bases short, with 6 bases between. CDR3 in DNA: TGCGCCAGCAGCTTTCAGGGAGATACGCAGTATTTT. Encoded protein: CASSFQGDTQYF.

The rearrangement links TRBV19 to TRBJ2-5, with 12 bases that match TRBD2. Germline-derived CDR1 and CDR2 are LNHDA and SQIVND (reference sequence). The CDR3 covers 15 residues. J lost 5 bases, V lost 4 bases, and 5 bases had no gene match. CDR3 protein: CASSKTSGRMETQYF. In DNA, the CDR3 is TGTGCCAGTAGTAAGACTAGCGGGAGAATGGAGACCCAGTACTTC. Using reference TRBV19 and TRBJ2-5 for the parts outside the CDR3, the full variable domain is DGGITQSPKYLFRKEGQNVTLSCEQNLNHDAMYWYRQDPGQGLRLIYYSQIVNDFQKGDIAEGYSVSREKKESFPLTVTSAQKNPTAFYLCASSKTSGRMETQYFGPGTRLLVL.

This clone turned up a few times. The chain links TRBV10-3 to TRBJ1-6, with D unclear. Germline CDR1 is ENHRY and CDR2 is SYGVKD. Deletions cut 0 bases from V and 11 bases from J, with 11 bases between. The CDR3 is 14 amino acids. The CDR3 here is CAISESRERTPLHF. The CDR3 DNA reads TGTGCCATCAGTGAGTCGAGAGAGCGCACACCCCTCCACTTT.

The chain couples TRBV11-2 to TRBJ2-3; D possibly corresponds to TRBD1 (6 bases). The CDR3 is made up of 15 amino acids. V lost 3 bases and J lost 7, with 17 bases in between. Germline loops: CDR1 SGHAT, CDR2 FQNNGV. The CDR3 coding sequence is TGTGCCAGCAGCTTTAACAGGGAGTGGCAATATACGCAGTATTTT. It specifies CASSFNREWQYTQYF.